Detailed here is one T cell receptor (beta chain). The antigen remains undetermined. The germline V gene has CDR1 DFQATT and CDR2 SNEGSKA (reference sequence). Trimming left V 3 bases short and J 4 bases short, with 15 bases between. The CDR3 sequence is 14 residues long. Isolation yielded PBMCs, at least 7 million per sample, in every case. With each sample, at least 5 micrograms of total RNA were extracted. A sample-barcoded 5' primer and a J-beta primer mix were used in a second PCR of roughly 6 to 11 cycles. TCRdb analysed the 5' RACE reads with MiXCR anew, one entry per CDR3 protein. The repertoire holds roughly 1,800,000 distinct CDR3 sequences, 49% seen once, with about 2.1% in the top ten. This sample stems from a study of blood T cells in healthy people across ages. Across the whole study: Template switching picked up about one barcoded beta molecule for each two T cells. Study conclusions and caveats: Because sorting was not performed, PBMCs prevented conclusive naive versus antigen-experienced comparison.

This TCR derives from a woman aged 40 to 50 in good health. The source material was blood. The V call is TRBV20-1, the J call TRBJ2-5; possibly TRBD1 or TRBD2 for D (6 bases each). The CDR3 region has the DNA TGCAGTGCTAGTATTTCGGGGGCCCCAGAGACCCAGTACTTC. This encodes CSASISGAPETQYF.